These 29 T cell receptor beta chains were all obtained from the same sample, sequenced in a study of blood T cell repertoires in COVID-19. Only in-frame clones appear in the TCRdb table, and some are missing; sequencing was by immunoSEQ multiplex PCR. The table shows some 250,000 clones, with 65% to 85% occurring only once. Sequencing was performed on peripheral blood. All receptors derive from a middle-aged man with acute or convalescent COVID-19.

The rearrangement uses TRBV27 and TRBJ1-2; D remains ambiguous. Between the trimmed V and J ends, which lost 6 bases and 3 bases, there was a span of 8 bases. This CDR3 is built from 12 residues. Germline V gene data show CDR1 as MNHEY and CDR2 as SMNVEV (reference sequence). CDR3 residues: CASRGSHYGYTF. CDR3 coding DNA: TGTGCCAGCAGGGGGAGCCACTATGGCTACACCTTC.

The table lists this clone with a count of one. V usage is TRBV19 and J usage is TRBJ2-2; 7 bases line up with TRBD1. Germline CDR1 LNHDA, CDR2 SQIVND (reference sequence). CDR3 length equals 13 residues. Trimming at V came to 6 bases and at J to 7 bases, leaving 5 bases not matched to a gene. CDR3 sequence (DNA): TGTGCCAGTAGCCCAACAGGGGTCGGGGAGCTGTTTTTT. Its protein product is CASSPTGVGELFF.

This sequence joins TRBV7-9 and TRBJ2-7; 8 nucleotides line up with TRBD1. CDR1 and CDR2 (germline): SEHNR, FQNEAQ (reference sequence). The CDR3 has 13 amino acids. The V segment lost 4 bases and the J segment 5 bases; nucleotides outside the gene matches: 4. The CDR3 DNA follows: TGTGCCAGCAGCTCTAGACAGGGGAACGAGCAGTACTTC. Protein sequence: CASSSRQGNEQYF.

The CDR3 protein is CAVKQGINYGYTF. The CDR3 bases are TGTGCCGTAAAACAGGGGATTAACTATGGCTACACCTTC. The chain joins TRBV10-3 to TRBJ1-2, with 7 positions matching TRBD1. Germline CDR1 ENHRY, CDR2 SYGVKD. The CDR3 sequence is 13 residues long. J gave up 1 base and V 11 bases, and 7 bases lay outside the gene matches.

The chain carries TRBV5-1 and TRBJ2-3, with D maybe TRBD2 (5 bases). Germline V lookup: CDR1 SGHRS, CDR2 YFSETQ. The length of the CDR3 is 14 residues. Trimming pared 4 bases from V and 2 bases from J, leaving 11 bases between. This chain's CDR3 is CASSDGVHTDTQYF. The CDR3 DNA is TGCGCCAGCAGCGACGGGGTACACACAGATACGCAGTATTTT.

This chain links TRBV10-3 with TRBJ1-2, with 8 bases fitting TRBD1. Trimming at V came to 10 bases and at J to 5 bases, leaving 21 bases not matched to a gene. CDR1 and CDR2 from the germline V gene are ENHRY and SYGVKD. There are 17 residues in the CDR3. CDR3: CATRGGQGAGEKYGYTF. In nucleotides, the CDR3 is TGTGCCACTCGGGGAGGTCAGGGGGCGGGCGAAAAGTATGGCTACACCTTC.

Here the CDR3 DNA reads TGCGCCAGCAGCTCCTGGTCCGGGAACACTGAAGCTTTCTTT. Its translation: CASSSWSGNTEAFF. The rearrangement links TRBV5-1 to TRBJ1-1; D is unresolved. The CDR3 is made up of 14 amino acids. Trimming took 3 bases from V and 1 from J, leaving 10 bases between them. CDR1 SGHRS and CDR2 YFSETQ come from the germline V gene.

The chain is built from TRBV19 and TRBJ2-7; D may be TRBD1 (6 bases). Germline V gives CDR1 LNHDA, CDR2 SQIVND (reference sequence). The germline V and J ends were trimmed by 7 bases and 5 bases, with 15 bases remaining between them. The CDR3 contains 13 residues. This CDR3 reads CASINRVVNEQYF. DNA for the CDR3: TGTGCCAGTATAAACAGGGTGGTGAACGAGCAGTACTTC.

This clone was seen only once. V is TRBV11-2 and J is TRBJ2-3; TRBD2 aligns across 10 bases. CDR3 length: 15 residues. With V trimmed by 5 bases and J by 2 bases, 4 bases remained unmatched. The germline V gene has CDR1 SGHAT and CDR2 FQNNGV. The CDR3 DNA reads TGTGCCAGCAGCGCCGGGACTAGCGTCACAGATACGCAGTATTTT. Its translation is CASSAGTSVTDTQYF. The full variable domain, rest sourced from reference TRBV11-2 and TRBJ2-3, is EAGVAQSPRYKIIEKRQSVAFWCNPISGHATLYWYQQILGQGPKLLIQFQNNGVVDDSQLPKDRFSAERLKGVDSTLKIQPAKLEDSAVYLCASSAGTSVTDTQYFGPGTRLTVL.

This clone was detected a few times. The chain links TRBV30 to TRBJ2-3; 7 bases line up with TRBD1. Trimming removed 1 base from V and 4 bases from J; junction bases left unmatched: 11. The CDR3 runs 16 residues. Germline CDR1 is GTSNPN and CDR2 is SVGIG (reference sequence). The CDR3 loop reads CAWSDPDRYRADTQYF. In DNA, the CDR3 is TGTGCCTGGAGTGACCCGGACAGGTATAGGGCAGATACGCAGTATTTT.

A few counts support this clone. The chain recombines TRBV6-2 or TRBV6-3 with TRBJ1-2; no clear D gene. The CDR3 has 14 amino acids. Germline loops: CDR1 MNHEY, CDR2 SVGEGT. The V gene lost 2 bases and the J gene lost 8 bases, with 15 bases spanning the gap. This chain's CDR3 is CASSYIRESKGYTF. The CDR3 DNA sequence: TGTGCCAGCAGTTACATCCGGGAAAGCAAAGGCTACACCTTC.

V usage is TRBV12-3 or TRBV12-4 and J usage is TRBJ2-1; 9 bases are shared with TRBD1. The V gene end was trimmed by 8 bases and the J gene end by 4 bases; junction bases not matched to a gene: 3. This CDR3 region has 13 residues. CDR3 nucleotide sequence: TGTGCCAGCGGGACAGGGCCTTACAATGAGCAGTTCTTC. Its translation is CASGTGPYNEQFF.

This clone appeared a single time. The V gene is TRBV14, the J gene TRBJ1-4; 7 nucleotides align to TRBD1. The ends lost 3 bases at V and 3 bases at J; junction bases unmatched: 7. Germline V CDR1 and CDR2: SGHDN, FVKESK. The CDR3 runs 16 residues. CDR3 amino acids: CASSHLPGQSNEKLFF. CDR3 nucleotide sequence: TGTGCCAGCAGCCACCTCCCGGGACAGTCTAATGAAAAACTGTTTTTT.

Written as DNA, the CDR3 is TGTGCCAGCAGCTACAGGGCTGGGGACACTGAAGCTTTCTTT. This translates into CASSYRAGDTEAFF. The chain carries TRBV3-1 (or the pseudogene TRBV3-2) and TRBJ1-1, with D perhaps TRBD1 (6 bases). Trimming took 5 bases from V and 3 from J, leaving 13 bases between them. Germline V gene data show CDR1 as LGHDT and CDR2 as YNNKEL (reference sequence). The length of the CDR3 is 14 residues.

The chain employs TRBV18 and TRBJ1-2; D is unresolved. Germline loops: CDR1 KGHSH, CDR2 LQKENI. This CDR3 region has 14 residues. V lost 2 bases to trimming and J lost 4 bases, with 11 bases between them. CDR3 sequence: CASSPGETFYGYTF. The DNA of the CDR3 is TGTGCCAGCTCACCAGGGGAGACCTTCTATGGCTACACCTTC. Based on the CDR3 plus reference TRBV18 and TRBJ1-2, the full variable domain is NAGVMQNPRHLVRRRGQEARLRCSPMKGHSHVYWYRQLPEEGLKFMVYLQKENIIDESGMPKERFSAEFPKEGPSILRIQQVVRGDSAAYFCASSPGETFYGYTFGSGTRLTVV.

This clone was seen a handful of times. This sequence joins TRBV19 and TRBJ1-5; D gene unclear. CDR1 LNHDA and CDR2 SQIVND come from the germline V gene (reference sequence). This CDR3 region has 13 residues. V shed 7 bases and J shed 5 bases, with 12 bases lying between them. CDR3 coding DNA: TGTGCCAGTAACGGGGTGTTGGATCAGCCCCAGCATTTT. Translation gives CASNGVLDQPQHF.

The V gene is TRBV6-5, the J gene TRBJ2-4; a weak D match, TRBD1 (5 bases). CDR3 length: 10 amino acids. Trimming cost V 10 bases and J 8 bases, with 9 bases left between them. CDR1 MNHEY and CDR2 SVGAGI come from the germline V gene. CDR3: CATRADIQYF. The CDR3 nucleotides read TGTGCCACCAGGGCAGACATTCAGTACTTC.

The gene calls are TRBV6-7 and TRBJ1-2; D remains unclear. TRBV6-7 is placed among ORFs of uncertain function. Trimming left V 0 bases short and J 5 bases short, with 7 bases between. This CDR3 has 13 amino acids. CDR3 sequence: CASSYSTRYGYTF. The DNA of the CDR3 is TGTGCCAGCAGTTACTCGACCAGGTATGGCTACACCTTC.

This clone was found many times. The chain links TRBV7-2 to TRBJ2-1; 7 bases are a match to TRBD2. Germline V gene sequence: CDR1 SGHTA, CDR2 FQGNSA. The CDR3 extends over 15 amino acids. V lost 0 bases to trimming and J lost 4 bases; unmatched junction nucleotides: 3. The CDR3: CASSLAAGEYNEQFF. The CDR3 DNA follows: TGTGCCAGCAGCTTAGCGGCGGGAGAGTACAATGAGCAGTTCTTC.

V gene TRBV6-2 or TRBV6-3 combines with J gene TRBJ2-1; 7 bases agree with TRBD1. The ends lost 6 bases at V and 10 bases at J; junction bases unmatched: 6. The CDR3 length is 12 residues. CDR1 MNHEY and CDR2 SVGEGT come from the germline V gene. In nucleotides, the CDR3 is TGTGCCAGCAGCTCGACAGGGACCGAGCAGTTCTTC. This encodes CASSSTGTEQFF.

V gene TRBV11-2 combines with J gene TRBJ1-5; D is possibly TRBD1 (5 bases). Germline V gene data show CDR1 as SGHAT and CDR2 as FQNNGV. The CDR3 contains 13 residues. V was trimmed by 5 bases and J by 6 bases, leaving 11 bases between them. The CDR3 loop is CASSVFQGQPQHF. CDR3 coding DNA: TGTGCCAGCAGCGTTTTTCAGGGTCAGCCCCAGCATTTT.

The chain combines TRBV7-8 with TRBJ1-2; 7 bases are shared with TRBD1. CDR1 and CDR2 (germline): SGHVS, FQNEAQ. V trimming: 4 bases; J trimming: 4 bases; junction bases outside the gene matches: 12. The CDR3 consists of 16 residues. CDR3 DNA sequence: TGTGCCAGCAGCTCTAGGGACAGTAGGATTTTCTATGGCTACACCTTC. This gives the protein CASSSRDSRIFYGYTF.

Only a few counts were recorded for this clone. This sequence joins TRBV21-1 and TRBJ1-5; whether TRBD1, the table's D call, matches the DNA was not checked. TRBV21-1 is recorded as a pseudogene. The CDR3 has 18 amino acids. The CDR3 is CASSTRDRAPIAHQPQHF. CDR3 bases: TGTGCCAGCAGCACCCGGGACAGGGCCCCCATAGCGCATCAGCCCCAGCATTTT.

This clone was counted a few times. V gene TRBV6-5 combines with J gene TRBJ1-1, with TRBD1 matching 7 bases. This CDR3 spans 14 amino acids. The junction had 6 bases not matched to a gene; V was cut back by 7 bases and J by 1 base. The germline V gene has CDR1 MNHEY and CDR2 SVGAGI. The CDR3 loop reads CASTYNRGNTEAFF. CDR3 bases: TGTGCCAGCACCTATAACAGGGGGAACACTGAAGCTTTCTTT.

The rearrangement links TRBV25-1 to TRBJ2-3; possibly TRBD2 for D (5 bases). The germline V and J ends were trimmed by 7 bases and 3 bases, with 11 bases remaining between them. Per germline, CDR1 MGHDK and CDR2 SYGVNS. This CDR3 region has 13 residues. The CDR3 reads CASISRGTDTQYF. In nucleotides, the CDR3 is TGTGCCAGCATAAGCCGGGGTACAGATACGCAGTATTTT.

J is TRBJ1-1 and V is TRBV5-1; the D gene is possibly TRBD1 (5 bases). This CDR3 comprises 16 residues. Germline loops: CDR1 SGHRS, CDR2 YFSETQ. V lost 0 bases and J 3 bases, leaving 15 bases between the germline ends. The CDR3 spells CASSLAEAGLYTEAFF. In nucleotides, the CDR3 is TGCGCCAGCAGCTTGGCCGAGGCAGGGCTTTACACTGAAGCTTTCTTT.

The chain has TRBV15 and TRBJ2-7; 8 nucleotides match TRBD2. Germline values: CDR1 LNHNV, CDR2 YYDKDF (reference sequence). The V and J ends lost 8 bases and 2 bases, in that order; junction bases with no gene match: 8. The length of the CDR3 is 14 residues. The CDR3 DNA follows: TGTGCCACCCGCCGGGGGGGGATGACCTACGAGCAGTACTTC. Protein product: CATRRGGMTYEQYF.

The V call is TRBV7-2, the J call TRBJ1-1; 8 positions agree with TRBD1. This CDR3 has 15 residues. The trim removed 1 base at V and 0 bases at J, leaving 1 base unmatched. CDR1 is SGHTA and CDR2 is FQGNSA in the germline V gene. DNA of the CDR3: TGTGCCAGCAGCTTAGGGACAGGGATGAACACTGAAGCTTTCTTT. This codes for CASSLGTGMNTEAFF.

V usage is TRBV30 and J usage is TRBJ2-7; weak D call: TRBD2 (6 bases). This CDR3 region has 12 residues. V dropped 3 bases and J dropped 6 bases, with 12 bases sitting between them. Germline CDR1 reads GTSNPN; CDR2 reads SVGIG (reference sequence). In DNA form, the CDR3 reads TGTGCCTGGAGGGTCGGGAGTGGCGAGCAGTACTTC. This gives the protein CAWRVGSGEQYF.